This T cell receptor beta chain appears in the sequencing data of a study of T cells after yellow fever vaccination. General study findings and limits: Just a small share of clonotypes turned up in the CD4 compartment as well as the CD8 compartment. A large majority of primary-vaccination clones showed up again after the booster (96% CD4, around 90% CD8). A secondary response was less intense yet reached its peak sooner, at day 5 versus 15.

One entry per CDR3 protein, called by TCRdb with MiXCR from the 5' RACE reads. The data show about 310,000 distinct CDR3 sequences, around 4% seen once. A note on this clonotype: Its specificity is unknown.

Germline values: CDR1 SGHTA, CDR2 FQGTGA. V dropped 5 bases and J dropped 9 bases, with 14 bases sitting between them. The CDR3 has 14 residues. The receptor's source is a man aged 18-30 years who received the YFV17D yellow fever vaccine. The sequenced sample was PBMCs, obtained on the day of the yellow fever booster vaccination. The chain joins TRBV7-3 to TRBJ1-6; TRBD1 might be the D (5 bases). This CDR3 reads CASSRGEKVSPLHF. As DNA, the CDR3 is TGTGCCAGCAGCCGGGGGGAGAAAGTTTCACCCCTCCACTTT.